This TCR beta chain appears in the sequencing data of a study of blood T cells in healthy people across ages. This clonotype has just a few counts. A J-beta primer mix and a sample-barcoded 5' primer were used in a second PCR of about 7 to 12 cycles. Each cDNA molecule, via a template-switch adaptor with 12 random nucleotides, was tagged. TCRdb re-called the 5' RACE reads with MiXCR, one entry per CDR3 protein. Counted here are approximately 900,000 distinct CDR3 sequences, 25% to 30% occurring once; the ten biggest clones make up approximately 10%. This sample was shared with a second study, whose subject was T cells of mothers and their children.

Sequencing was done on a sample of blood. The clonotype was recovered from a woman in her thirties or forties in good health.

This CDR3 is CSARAGDSTDTQYF. The CDR3 DNA reads as TGCAGTGCTAGAGCGGGGGATAGCACAGATACGCAGTATTTT. The chain combines TRBV20-1 with TRBJ2-3; D perhaps matches TRBD2 (6 bases). Germline V gives CDR1 DFQATT, CDR2 SNEGSKA (reference sequence). The CDR3 sequence is 14 residues long. Deletions cut 1 base from V and 0 bases from J, with 8 bases between.